This T cell receptor beta chain comes out of a study of human T cells and chemical hapten exposure. Study summary: Variability of per-sample TCR yields stemmed mainly from small differences in pooled library volume.

Extraction yielded total RNA from whole blood (unfractionated). Trimming pared 10 bases from V and 0 bases from J, leaving 16 bases between. Germline CDR1 is MDHEN and CDR2 is SYDVKM. This CDR3 spans 14 amino acids. Study-wide findings and caveats: After DPC sensitization, TCRs above 1 in 1000 frequency showed no change.

Single cDNA molecules in the library carried unique molecular identifiers attached during preparation. Original processing methods: Per-sample TCR counts ranged from about 20,000 to 700,000, median 95,638. TCRdb independently ran MiXCR on the 5' RACE reads; one entry per CDR3 protein. TCRdb, not the authors, supplied the V and J calls. The table includes under 150,000 distinct CDR3 sequences, approximately 20% detected once. The count of this clonotype is one. The antigen is unknown. The chain carries TRBV28 and TRBJ2-7, with D tentatively TRBD1 or TRBD2 (5 bases each). The receptor comes from a human donor in good health. The CDR3, as DNA: TGTGCCACCGGAACCGGGACGTACTCCTACGAGCAGTACTTC. This encodes CATGTGTYSYEQYF.